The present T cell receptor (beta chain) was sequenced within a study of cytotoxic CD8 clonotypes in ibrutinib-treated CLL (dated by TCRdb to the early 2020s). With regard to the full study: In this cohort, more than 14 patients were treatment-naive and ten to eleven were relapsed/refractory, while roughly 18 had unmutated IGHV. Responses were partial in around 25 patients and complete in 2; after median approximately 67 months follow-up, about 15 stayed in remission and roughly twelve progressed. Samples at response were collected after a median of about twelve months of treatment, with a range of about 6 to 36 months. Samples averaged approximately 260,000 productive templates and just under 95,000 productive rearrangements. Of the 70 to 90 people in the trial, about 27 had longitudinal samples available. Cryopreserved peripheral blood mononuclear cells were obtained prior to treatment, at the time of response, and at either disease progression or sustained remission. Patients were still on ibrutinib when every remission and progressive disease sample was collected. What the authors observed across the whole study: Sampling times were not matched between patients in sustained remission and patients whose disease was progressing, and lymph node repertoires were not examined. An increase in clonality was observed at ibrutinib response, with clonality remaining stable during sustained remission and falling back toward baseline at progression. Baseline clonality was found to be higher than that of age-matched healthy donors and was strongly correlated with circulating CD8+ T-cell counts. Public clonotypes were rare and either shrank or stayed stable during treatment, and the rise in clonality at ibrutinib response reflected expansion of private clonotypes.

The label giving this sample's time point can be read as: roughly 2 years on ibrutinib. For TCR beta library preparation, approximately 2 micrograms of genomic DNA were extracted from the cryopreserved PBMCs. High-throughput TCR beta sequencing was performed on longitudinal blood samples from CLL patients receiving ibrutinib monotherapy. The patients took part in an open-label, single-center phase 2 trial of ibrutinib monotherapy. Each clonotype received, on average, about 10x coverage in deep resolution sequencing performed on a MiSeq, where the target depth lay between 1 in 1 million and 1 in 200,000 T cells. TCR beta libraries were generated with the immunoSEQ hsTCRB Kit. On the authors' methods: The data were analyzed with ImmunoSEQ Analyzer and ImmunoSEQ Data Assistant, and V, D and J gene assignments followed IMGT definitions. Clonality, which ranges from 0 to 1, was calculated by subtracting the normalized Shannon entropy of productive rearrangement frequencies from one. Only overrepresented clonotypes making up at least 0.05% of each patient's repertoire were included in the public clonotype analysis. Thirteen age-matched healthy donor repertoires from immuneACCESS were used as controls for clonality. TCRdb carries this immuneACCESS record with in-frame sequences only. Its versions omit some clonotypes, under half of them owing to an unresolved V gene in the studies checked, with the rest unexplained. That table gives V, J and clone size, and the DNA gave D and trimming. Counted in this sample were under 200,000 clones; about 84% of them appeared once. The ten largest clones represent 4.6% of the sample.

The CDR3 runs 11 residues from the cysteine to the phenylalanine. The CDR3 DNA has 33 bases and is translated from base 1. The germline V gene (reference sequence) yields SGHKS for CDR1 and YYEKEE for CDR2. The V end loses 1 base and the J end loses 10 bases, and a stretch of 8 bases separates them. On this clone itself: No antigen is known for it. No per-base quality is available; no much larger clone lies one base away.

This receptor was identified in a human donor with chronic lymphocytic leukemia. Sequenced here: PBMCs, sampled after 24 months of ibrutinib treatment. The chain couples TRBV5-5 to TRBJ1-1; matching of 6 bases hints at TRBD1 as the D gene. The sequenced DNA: TGTGCCAGCAGCTTGACAGGGACAGCTTTCTTT. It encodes CASSLTGTAFF.